This TCR beta chain was captured in a study of blood T cell repertoires in COVID-19. Study-wide context: T cells, B-cell-depleted T cells, or PBMCs provided the cDNA or gDNA that served as material.

The CDR3 runs to 16 residues. V lost 4 bases and J lost 5; bases outside the gene matches: 11. Germline loops: CDR1 MDHEN, CDR2 SYDVKM. TCRdb keeps only in-frame clones here, not all; method: immunoSEQ multiplex PCR. The sample lists 280,000 or so clones; approximately 89% were seen once. The source is a woman aged 50 to 60 who had been exposed to COVID-19. The rearrangement links TRBV28 to TRBJ1-1; TRBD1 agrees at 9 bases. The specimen was PBMCs or T cells enriched from blood (not recorded which). CDR3 nucleotides: TGTGCCAGCAGTTCCGGACAGGGGACTCGGAAGACTGAAGCTTTCTTT. It codes for CASSSGQGTRKTEAFF.